These 29 T cell receptor beta chains came from one sample sequenced in a study of control samples from healthy donors and cancer patients. TCRdb keeps only in-frame clones here, not all; method: immunoSEQ multiplex PCR. The sample contains tens of thousands of clones, 75% to 95% of which appear only once. Input material: blood. All receptors come from a man aged 25-40 years in good health.

V usage is TRBV6-4 and J usage is TRBJ2-1; 11 bases align to TRBD2. Germline assignment: CDR1 MRHNA and CDR2 SNTAGT. The CDR3 runs to 15 residues. The J segment lost 8 bases and the V segment lost 2 bases, leaving 5 bases of the junction unmatched. Here the CDR3 reads CASSDLASGGHEQFF. In DNA form, the CDR3 reads TGTGCCAGCAGTGACCTGGCTAGCGGGGGGCATGAGCAGTTCTTC.

V and J are TRBV6-5 and TRBJ2-7; no clear D gene. CDR1 is MNHEY, CDR2 SVGAGI, per germline. This CDR3 contains 15 residues. V lost 6 bases and J 3 bases, leaving 18 bases between the germline ends. CDR3 sequence reads: CASRPLDLGNYEQYF. In nucleotides, the CDR3 is TGTGCCAGCAGGCCCCTTGACCTGGGGAACTACGAGCAGTACTTC.

This chain links TRBV27 with TRBJ1-1; the D gene is possibly TRBD1 (6 bases). This CDR3 contains 14 residues. Germline values: CDR1 MNHEY, CDR2 SMNVEV (reference sequence). Trimming removed 5 bases at V and 1 base at J, with 11 bases between. The CDR3 sequence: CASSDWGANTEAFF. CDR3 nucleotides: TGTGCCAGCAGTGATTGGGGGGCGAACACTGAAGCTTTCTTT.

The rearrangement joins TRBV19 to TRBJ2-1; no firm D call. CDR1 is LNHDA and CDR2 is SQIVND in the germline V gene (reference sequence). V lost 4 bases to trimming and J lost 5 bases, with 12 bases between them. The CDR3 spans 14 residues. The DNA for the CDR3 is TGTGCCAGTAGTAAGTATGGCGGAGACAATGAGCAGTTCTTC. Protein sequence: CASSKYGGDNEQFF.

The chain employs TRBV6-5 and TRBJ1-5; D perhaps matches TRBD1 (5 bases). CDR3 length: 13 amino acids. Trimming shortened V by 6 bases and J by 5 bases, and 11 bases separated the two germline ends. Germline CDR1 and CDR2: MNHEY and SVGAGI. This CDR3 reads CASRAGGDQPQHF. CDR3 in DNA: TGTGCCAGCAGGGCTGGGGGGGATCAGCCCCAGCATTTT.

A note on this clone: The sample contains more than one DNA sequence encoding this CDR3. The V gene is TRBV28, the J gene TRBJ2-7; D unclear. V was pared by 3 bases and J by 4 bases, with 4 bases between. This CDR3 is 11 amino acids long. The germline V gene has CDR1 MDHEN and CDR2 SYDVKM. For the CDR3, the DNA is TGTGCCAGCAGTTTGAGATACGAGCAGTACTTC. Its protein is CASSLRYEQYF.

The V gene is TRBV5-1, the J gene TRBJ2-5, with a weak D call TRBD1 (6 bases). The CDR3 extends over 14 amino acids. Per germline, CDR1 SGHRS and CDR2 YFSETQ. Trimming left V 3 bases short and J 5 bases short, with 14 bases between. The CDR3 region has the DNA TGCGCCAGCAGCTCCGGTGGGGGCGAGGAGACCCAGTACTTC. Its protein is CASSSGGGEETQYF.

Details on this clone: The junction departs from the called germline gene at one end, perhaps through a read error. J is TRBJ1-5 and V is TRBV7-2, with 7 bases fitting TRBD1. The CDR3 consists of 13 residues. Germline CDR1 and CDR2: SGHTA and FQGNSA. In DNA form, the CDR3 reads TGTGCCAGCAGTTGGGACAGCAGTCAGCCCCAGCATTTT. It translates to CASSWDSSQPQHF.

The J gene is TRBJ2-5, the V gene TRBV9; TRBD1 agrees at 7 bases. Germline CDR1 reads SGDLS; CDR2 reads YYNGEE. CDR3 length equals 15 residues. V shed 0 bases, J shed 2 bases, and the junction held 4 bases outside the gene matches. The CDR3 bases are TGTGCCAGCAGCGTAGCAGGGGGTTTACAAGAGACCCAGTACTTC. Amino acid sequence: CASSVAGGLQETQYF.

This clone has a handful of counts. This chain links TRBV6-5 with TRBJ1-6; TRBD1 might be the D (5 bases). V was trimmed by 6 bases and J by 1 base, leaving 10 bases between them. Germline-derived CDR1 and CDR2 are MNHEY and SVGAGI. CDR3 length: 15 amino acids. In DNA, the CDR3 is TGTGCCAGCAGCTCGGGACGGTCCTATAATTCACCCCTCCACTTT. Translated: CASSSGRSYNSPLHF.

V usage is TRBV27 and J usage is TRBJ1-5; 11 bases are a match to TRBD1. This CDR3 region has 17 residues. V shed 5 bases, J shed 0 bases, and the junction held 6 bases outside the gene matches. The germline V gene encodes CDR1 MNHEY and CDR2 SMNVEV (reference sequence). The CDR3 loop reads CASSPDRGPYSNQPQHF. CDR3 DNA: TGTGCCAGCAGTCCGGACAGGGGGCCATATAGCAATCAGCCCCAGCATTTT.

The chain couples TRBV19 to TRBJ1-2; D is possibly TRBD1 (5 bases). This CDR3 spans 16 amino acids. V shed 2 bases and J shed 4 bases, with 17 bases lying between them. Germline CDR1 is LNHDA and CDR2 is SQIVND (reference sequence). Here the CDR3 reads CASSIRAGTNVYGYTF. The CDR3 region has the DNA TGTGCCAGTAGTATAAGGGCCGGGACGAATGTCTATGGCTACACCTTC.

The V call is TRBV11-3, the J call TRBJ2-5; TRBD1 matches at 10 bases. After removal of 5 bases from V and 0 bases from J, the junction contained 6 bases not matched to a gene. CDR1 SGHNT and CDR2 YENEEA come from the germline V gene. The CDR3 loop spans 16 amino acids. This CDR3 reads CASSPGTGAYQETQYF. In DNA form, the CDR3 reads TGTGCCAGCAGCCCCGGGACAGGGGCGTACCAAGAGACCCAGTACTTC. Full variable domain (rest looked up from reference TRBV11-3 and TRBJ2-5): EAGVVQSPRYKIIEKKQPVAFWCNPISGHNTLYWYLQNLGQGPELLIRYENEEAVDDSQLPKDRFSAERLKGVDSTLKIQPAELGDSAVYLCASSPGTGAYQETQYFGPGTRLLVL.

V and J are TRBV11-3 and TRBJ2-2; a possible D gene is TRBD1 (7 bases). V was pared by 2 bases and J by 5 bases, with 9 bases between. The CDR3 loop spans 14 amino acids. Germline CDR1 and CDR2: SGHNT and YENEEA. CDR3: CASSLQGGTGELFF. The CDR3 DNA is TGTGCCAGCAGCTTACAGGGGGGAACCGGGGAGCTGTTTTTT.

For the CDR3, the DNA is TGTGCCATCAGTGAGTGGAGCCCTGAGAACACCGGGGAGCTGTTTTTT. This gives the protein CAISEWSPENTGELFF. V usage is TRBV10-3 and J usage is TRBJ2-2, with no clear D. Per the germline V gene, CDR1 is ENHRY and CDR2 is SYGVKD. The CDR3 runs to 16 residues. V was pared by 1 base and J by 1 base, with 10 bases between.

J is TRBJ2-5 and V is TRBV7-9; D is ambiguous. The length of the CDR3 is 14 residues. CDR1 is SEHNR and CDR2 is FQNEAQ in the germline V gene (reference sequence). The V and J ends lost 1 base and 4 bases respectively, with 10 bases between them. The CDR3 sequence is CASSLVPGRETQYF. The CDR3 DNA follows: TGTGCCAGCAGCTTAGTGCCTGGGCGAGAGACCCAGTACTTC.

This clone showed up just a few times. The chain couples TRBV14 to TRBJ2-1; 13 bases fit TRBD2. The V segment lost 4 bases and the J segment 8 bases; nucleotides outside the gene matches: 5. The CDR3 is 15 amino acids. Germline CDR1 is SGHDN and CDR2 is FVKESK. CDR3 region: CASSPWTSGSYEQFF. CDR3 DNA sequence: TGTGCCAGCAGCCCCTGGACTAGCGGGAGTTATGAGCAGTTCTTC.

This sequence joins TRBV19 and TRBJ1-5; maybe TRBD1 (6 bases). Germline V gene lookup returns CDR1 LNHDA and CDR2 SQIVND (reference sequence). The CDR3 has 15 amino acids. V lost 10 bases and J 6 bases, leaving 22 bases between the germline ends. The CDR3 sequence: CATRQRGADSQPQHF. CDR3 sequence (DNA): TGTGCCACAAGACAACGGGGGGCGGATAGTCAGCCCCAGCATTTT.

V is TRBV30 and J is TRBJ2-3; possible D gene TRBD2, 6 bases. The ends were cut back, 2 bases at V and 2 bases at J, with 20 bases in the middle. Germline CDR1 is GTSNPN and CDR2 is SVGIG (reference sequence). The CDR3 consists of 17 residues. The CDR3: CAWSRKALAGDTDTQYF. CDR3 coding DNA: TGTGCCTGGAGTCGTAAGGCACTAGCTGGGGACACAGATACGCAGTATTTT. Variable domain in full (rest from reference TRBV30 and TRBJ2-3): SQTIHQWPATLVQPVGSPLSLECTVEGTSNPNLYWYRQAAGRGLQLLFYSVGIGQISSEVPQNLSASRPQDRQFILSSKKLLLSDSGFYLCAWSRKALAGDTDTQYFGPGTRLTVL.

J is TRBJ1-1 and V is TRBV5-7; 8 positions match TRBD1. TRBV5-7 is known as an ORF, though its function is uncertain. J was trimmed by 0 bases and V by 3 bases; bases with no gene match: 16. The CDR3 has 19 amino acids. Here the CDR3 DNA reads TGTGCCAGCAGCTCGACGCACCGGGACAGGCAAATCATGAACACTGAAGCTTTCTTT. Translation gives CASSSTHRDRQIMNTEAFF.

The chain joins TRBV6-1 to TRBJ1-2, with a possible D match to TRBD1 (5 bases). The germline V gene encodes CDR1 MNHNS and CDR2 SASEGT. The ends were cut back, 2 bases at V and 2 bases at J, with 15 bases in the middle. The CDR3 consists of 16 residues. In DNA, the CDR3 is TGTGCCAGCAGTGAACAGGGCCACAGTGCCAACTATGGCTACACCTTC. Protein sequence: CASSEQGHSANYGYTF.

The J gene is TRBJ2-5, the V gene TRBV6-5; 8 bases map to TRBD2. Germline CDR1 is MNHEY and CDR2 is SVGAGI. The junction had 4 bases not matched to a gene; V was cut back by 6 bases and J by 1 base. The CDR3 contains 14 residues. CDR3 DNA: TGTGCCAGCAGAGCGGGGGCCCTCCAAGAGACCCAGTACTTC. It yields the protein CASRAGALQETQYF.

CDR3 region: CAWSPGQGSNQPQHF. The CDR3 DNA sequence: TGTGCCTGGAGTCCGGGACAGGGTAGCAATCAGCCCCAGCATTTT. The chain is built from TRBV30 and TRBJ1-5; 9 bases align to TRBD1. The V gene end was trimmed by 2 bases and the J gene end by 0 bases; junction bases not matched to a gene: 2. The CDR3 totals 15 residues. Per germline, CDR1 GTSNPN and CDR2 SVGIG (reference sequence). Full variable domain (missing parts from reference TRBV30 and TRBJ1-5): SQTIHQWPATLVQPVGSPLSLECTVEGTSNPNLYWYRQAAGRGLQLLFYSVGIGQISSEVPQNLSASRPQDRQFILSSKKLLLSDSGFYLCAWSPGQGSNQPQHFGDGTRLSIL.

The chain employs TRBV11-2 and TRBJ2-5; 12 bases align to TRBD2. The trim removed 1 base at V and 5 bases at J, leaving 8 bases unmatched. The CDR3 is 17 amino acids. The germline V gene encodes CDR1 SGHAT and CDR2 FQNNGV. The CDR3 DNA reads as TGTGCCAGCAGCTTAGGGCTAGCGGGGGGGCGACGCGAGACCCAGTACTTC. It encodes CASSLGLAGGRRETQYF. The full variable domain, completed using reference TRBV11-2 and TRBJ2-5, is EAGVAQSPRYKIIEKRQSVAFWCNPISGHATLYWYQQILGQGPKLLIQFQNNGVVDDSQLPKDRFSAERLKGVDSTLKIQPAKLEDSAVYLCASSLGLAGGRRETQYFGPGTRLLVL.

V gene TRBV5-4 combines with J gene TRBJ2-2; D is unclear. The V end lost 0 bases, the J end lost 0 bases, and 6 bases lay between the germline ends. The CDR3 length is 15 residues. Germline V gives CDR1 SGHNT, CDR2 YYREEE (reference sequence). The CDR3 coding sequence is TGTGCCAGCAGCTTGGGGTCCGCGAACACCGGGGAGCTGTTTTTT. Amino acid sequence: CASSLGSANTGELFF.

The chain joins TRBV28 to TRBJ1-5; D is perhaps TRBD1 (6 bases). Germline assignment: CDR1 MDHEN and CDR2 SYDVKM. Trimming removed 3 bases at V and 2 bases at J, with 17 bases between. CDR3 length equals 17 residues. CDR3 DNA: TGTGCCAGCAGTTTGGGGGCAGGGGCTCCGGGCAATCAGCCCCAGCATTTT. Translating it yields CASSLGAGAPGNQPQHF.

The gene calls are TRBV28 and TRBJ1-5, with D hard to call. The V gene lost 3 bases and the J gene lost 7 bases, with 10 bases spanning the gap. Germline assignment: CDR1 MDHEN and CDR2 SYDVKM. The CDR3 is 13 amino acids. CDR3: CASSLVHGQPQHF. The CDR3 DNA reads as TGTGCCAGCAGTTTGGTTCACGGCCAGCCCCAGCATTTT.

The chain joins TRBV5-4 to TRBJ2-3; D is uncertain. Germline V CDR1 and CDR2: SGHNT, YYREEE (reference sequence). This CDR3 region has 13 residues. V was pared by 2 bases and J by 4 bases, with 8 bases between. CDR3 amino acids: CASSLKGSDTQYF. For the CDR3, the DNA is TGTGCCAGCAGCTTAAAAGGGTCAGATACGCAGTATTTT.

This clone was observed a few times. The gene calls are TRBV7-9 and TRBJ1-2, with a possible D match to TRBD1 (5 bases). In germline, CDR1 is SEHNR, CDR2 FQNEAQ (reference sequence). The CDR3 runs 14 residues. Trimming removed 2 bases at V and 8 bases at J, with 15 bases between. In nucleotides, the CDR3 is TGTGCCAGCAGCTTACAGGGAAGCCTTGGCGGCTACACCTTC. It encodes CASSLQGSLGGYTF.